These T cell receptor beta chains were read from a single sample in a study of cytomegalovirus exposure and HLA in healthy donors. Here immunoSEQ multiplex PCR was the method, and the copy in TCRdb shows in-frame clones only, minus some. The table has 250,000 to 400,000 clones, 87% seen once. Input material: PBMCs. The source is a woman younger than 45 in good health and CMV-seropositive. Both conserved end residues are part of each CDR3. A D gene is named only where the DNA matches it firmly. Clone size appears in some rows only: once, few, many, or a class for an expanded clone.

d_call: .
clone_size: .
j_call: TRBJ1-5
v_call: TRBV4-3
cdr3_aa: CASSRSLANGDQPQHF
cdr3_nt: TGCGCCAGCAGCCGTTCGCTGGCTAACGGGGATCAGCCCCAGCATTTT

d_call: .
clone_size: .
j_call: TRBJ2-1
v_call: TRBV4-3
cdr3_aa: CASSTRDKSYNEQFF
cdr3_nt: TGCGCCAGCAGCACCCGGGACAAGTCCTACAATGAGCAGTTCTTC

d_call: .
clone_size: .
j_call: TRBJ2-7
v_call: TRBV29-1
cdr3_aa: CSVAWGHEQYF
cdr3_nt: TGCAGCGTTGCGTGGGGCCACGAGCAGTACTTC

d_call: .
clone_size: .
j_call: TRBJ1-3
v_call: TRBV7-6
cdr3_aa: CASGMGAGQYSGNTIYF
cdr3_nt: TGTGCCAGCGGGATGGGGGCAGGGCAGTACTCTGGAAACACCATATATTTT

d_call: .
clone_size: .
j_call: TRBJ1-1
v_call: TRBV7-6
cdr3_aa: CASGHPNTEAFF
cdr3_nt: TGTGCCAGCGGACACCCGAACACTGAAGCTTTCTTT

d_call: .
clone_size: .
j_call: TRBJ2-7
v_call: TRBV11-2
cdr3_aa: CASSLNLLGGRSEQYF
cdr3_nt: TGTGCCAGCAGTTTAAACCTACTTGGGGGCCGGAGCGAGCAGTACTTC

d_call: .
clone_size: once
j_call: TRBJ1-2
v_call: TRBV7-6
cdr3_aa: CASSLTDSGYGYTF
cdr3_nt: TGTGCCAGCAGCCTTACCGACAGTGGCTATGGCTACACCTTC

d_call: .
clone_size: .
j_call: TRBJ2-3
v_call: TRBV9
cdr3_aa: CASSVGIAMGDTQYF
cdr3_nt: TGTGCCAGCAGCGTAGGAATAGCGATGGGGGATACGCAGTATTTT

d_call: .
clone_size: .
j_call: TRBJ1-2
v_call: TRBV11-2
cdr3_aa: CASSKEARGRDGYTF
cdr3_nt: TGTGCCAGCAGCAAAGAGGCCCGGGGAAGGGATGGCTACACCTTC

d_call: .
clone_size: few
j_call: TRBJ1-2
v_call: TRBV5-4
cdr3_aa: CASSLEQGYGYTF
cdr3_nt: TGTGCCAGCAGCTTGGAACAGGGCTATGGCTACACCTTC

d_call: .
clone_size: .
j_call: TRBJ2-7
v_call: TRBV5-4
cdr3_aa: CASSLGQIYEQYF
cdr3_nt: TGTGCCAGCAGCTTGGGACAGATCTACGAGCAGTACTTC

d_call: TRBD2
clone_size: once
j_call: TRBJ2-7
v_call: TRBV30
cdr3_aa: CAWSKLMFGTKPRF
cdr3_nt: TGTGCCTGGAGTAAGCTCATGTTTGGGACTAAACCCCGTTTC

d_call: .
clone_size: .
j_call: TRBJ1-6
v_call: TRBV27
cdr3_aa: CASSSLRENYNSPLHF
cdr3_nt: TGTGCCAGCAGCTCCCTCCGGGAAAATTATAATTCACCCCTCCACTTT

d_call: TRBD1
clone_size: once
j_call: TRBJ2-3
v_call: TRBV6-5
cdr3_aa: CASRLRQGPTDTQYF
cdr3_nt: TGTGCCAGCAGACTAAGACAGGGACCCACAGATACGCAGTATTTT

d_call: .
clone_size: .
j_call: TRBJ2-2
v_call: TRBV7-2
cdr3_aa: CASSLRSDGELFF
cdr3_nt: TGTGCCAGCAGCTTAAGGTCGGACGGGGAGCTGTTTTTT

d_call: .
clone_size: .
j_call: TRBJ1-1
v_call: TRBV28
cdr3_aa: CASPNLAGTPNTEAFF
cdr3_nt: TGTGCCAGCCCGAATTTGGCAGGTACACCGAACACTGAAGCTTTCTTT

d_call: .
clone_size: .
j_call: TRBJ2-5
v_call: TRBV15
cdr3_aa: CATSRDLFQKETQYF
cdr3_nt: TGTGCCACCAGCAGAGATCTTTTTCAGAAAGAGACCCAGTACTTC

d_call: .
clone_size: .
j_call: TRBJ2-1
v_call: TRBV19
cdr3_aa: CASADGYNEQFF
cdr3_nt: TGTGCCAGCGCGGACGGCTACAATGAGCAGTTCTTC

d_call: .
clone_size: .
j_call: TRBJ1-5
v_call: TRBV19
cdr3_aa: CASSKGVEQPQHF
cdr3_nt: TGTGCCAGTAGTAAGGGGGTAGAGCAGCCCCAGCATTTT

d_call: TRBD2
clone_size: once
j_call: TRBJ2-1
v_call: TRBV6-5
cdr3_aa: CASSYEPSGRANEQFF
cdr3_nt: TGTGCCAGCAGTTACGAGCCTAGCGGGAGGGCCAATGAGCAGTTCTTC

d_call: .
clone_size: .
j_call: TRBJ1-1
v_call: TRBV5-1
cdr3_aa: CASSLGQGKTEAFF
cdr3_nt: TGCGCCAGCAGCTTGGGCCAGGGGAAGACTGAAGCTTTCTTT

d_call: .
clone_size: .
j_call: TRBJ2-3
v_call: TRBV10-3
cdr3_aa: CAISDYLTDTQYF
cdr3_nt: TGTGCCATCTCAGACTACCTCACAGATACGCAGTATTTT

d_call: .
clone_size: .
j_call: TRBJ1-1
v_call: TRBV28
cdr3_aa: CASSLRGNTEAFF
cdr3_nt: TGTGCCAGCAGTTTACGGGGGAACACTGAAGCTTTCTTT

d_call: .
clone_size: .
j_call: TRBJ2-4
v_call: TRBV5-1
cdr3_aa: CASSLLPLAKNIQYF
cdr3_nt: TGCGCCAGCAGCTTACTACCTTTAGCCAAAAACATTCAGTACTTC

d_call: .
clone_size: .
j_call: TRBJ1-1
v_call: TRBV30
cdr3_aa: CAWSYRANTEAFF
cdr3_nt: TGTGCCTGGAGTTACAGGGCGAACACTGAAGCTTTCTTT

d_call: .
clone_size: .
j_call: TRBJ2-3
v_call: TRBV7-7
cdr3_aa: CASSRSLAYAQDTQYF
cdr3_nt: TGTGCCAGCAGCCGAAGCCTAGCGTACGCACAAGATACGCAGTATTTT

d_call: .
clone_size: .
j_call: TRBJ2-7
v_call: TRBV4-2
cdr3_aa: CASSQVDPKVGEQYF
cdr3_nt: TGTGCCAGCAGCCAAGTGGACCCCAAGGTGGGCGAGCAGTACTTC

d_call: .
clone_size: .
j_call: TRBJ1-5
v_call: TRBV27
cdr3_aa: CASSSAYSADQPQHF
cdr3_nt: TGTGCCAGCAGTTCCGCTTACAGCGCCGATCAGCCCCAGCATTTT

d_call: .
clone_size: .
j_call: TRBJ1-4
v_call: TRBV7-8
cdr3_aa: CASSLTPPRATNEKLFF
cdr3_nt: TGTGCCAGCAGCCTGACCCCGCCCCGGGCAACTAATGAAAAACTGTTTTTT

d_call: TRBD1
clone_size: .
j_call: TRBJ1-5
v_call: TRBV27
cdr3_aa: CASSLEWQGVNQPQHF
cdr3_nt: TGTGCCAGCAGTTTAGAATGGCAGGGGGTCAATCAGCCCCAGCATTTT

d_call: .
clone_size: .
j_call: TRBJ2-1
v_call: TRBV11-3
cdr3_aa: CASSLYGAAYNEQFF
cdr3_nt: TGTGCCAGCAGCTTATACGGAGCGGCTTACAATGAGCAGTTCTTC

d_call: .
clone_size: .
j_call: TRBJ2-2
v_call: TRBV7-2
cdr3_aa: CASSRVVGVTGELFF
cdr3_nt: TGTGCCAGCAGCCGGGTCGTTGGCGTCACCGGGGAGCTGTTTTTT

d_call: .
clone_size: .
j_call: TRBJ2-7
v_call: TRBV27
cdr3_aa: CASSVRGSYEQYF
cdr3_nt: TGTGCCAGCAGTGTACGAGGGTCGTACGAGCAGTACTTC

d_call: .
clone_size: .
j_call: TRBJ1-1
v_call: TRBV7-2
cdr3_aa: CASSLAILSGDTEAFF
cdr3_nt: TGTGCCAGCAGCTTAGCAATTTTATCAGGGGACACTGAAGCTTTCTTT

d_call: TRBD1
clone_size: .
j_call: TRBJ2-1
v_call: TRBV27
cdr3_aa: CASSPVGTGGEIFNEQFF
cdr3_nt: TGTGCCAGCAGTCCAGTCGGGACAGGGGGCGAGATTTTCAATGAGCAGTTCTTC

d_call: TRBD1
clone_size: once
j_call: TRBJ2-5
v_call: TRBV4-3
cdr3_aa: CASSPGDRDQETQYF
cdr3_nt: TGCGCCAGCAGCCCCGGGGACAGAGATCAAGAGACCCAGTACTTC

d_call: TRBD1
clone_size: .
j_call: TRBJ1-5
v_call: TRBV2
cdr3_aa: CASKETRQGRQPQHF
cdr3_nt: TGTGCCAGCAAGGAAACCCGACAGGGGAGACAGCCCCAGCATTTT

d_call: .
clone_size: .
j_call: TRBJ1-2
v_call: TRBV30
cdr3_aa: CAWREGPVGYGYTF
cdr3_nt: TGTGCCTGGAGGGAAGGGCCCGTTGGGTATGGCTACACCTTC

d_call: .
clone_size: .
j_call: TRBJ2-5
v_call: TRBV9
cdr3_aa: CASSVGSYQETQYF
cdr3_nt: TGTGCCAGCAGCGTAGGTTCGTACCAAGAGACCCAGTACTTC

d_call: .
clone_size: .
j_call: TRBJ2-7
v_call: TRBV5-1
cdr3_aa: CASSPRDGAYEQYF
cdr3_nt: TGCGCCAGCAGCCCTCGGGACGGAGCTTACGAGCAGTACTTC

d_call: TRBD2
clone_size: .
j_call: TRBJ2-5
v_call: TRBV2
cdr3_aa: CASSDPGTSGGPEETQYF
cdr3_nt: TGTGCCAGCAGCGATCCCGGGACTAGCGGGGGGCCGGAAGAGACCCAGTACTTC

d_call: .
clone_size: .
j_call: TRBJ1-1
v_call: TRBV5-6
cdr3_aa: CASSFVGHDSEAFF
cdr3_nt: TGTGCCAGCAGCTTCGTTGGGCACGACAGTGAAGCTTTCTTT

d_call: .
clone_size: .
j_call: TRBJ1-3
v_call: TRBV29-1
cdr3_aa: CSVESGLVGNTIYF
cdr3_nt: TGCAGCGTTGAATCGGGGCTTGTTGGAAACACCATATATTTT

d_call: TRBD2
clone_size: once
j_call: TRBJ2-1
v_call: TRBV7-9
cdr3_aa: CASSIPTSGLNNEQFF
cdr3_nt: TGTGCCAGCAGCATCCCGACTAGCGGTCTAAACAATGAGCAGTTCTTC

d_call: .
clone_size: .
j_call: TRBJ2-1
v_call: TRBV7-8
cdr3_aa: CASSLIDRGEQFF
cdr3_nt: TGTGCCAGCAGCTTAATCGATAGGGGTGAGCAGTTCTTC

d_call: .
clone_size: .
j_call: TRBJ2-2
v_call: TRBV27
cdr3_aa: CASNPRKNTGELFF
cdr3_nt: TGTGCCAGCAATCCGAGGAAGAACACCGGGGAGCTGTTTTTT

d_call: .
clone_size: once
j_call: TRBJ2-5
v_call: TRBV5-6
cdr3_aa: CASSLQSPNTARETQYF
cdr3_nt: TGTGCCAGCAGCTTGCAATCCCCAAACACCGCTCGAGAGACCCAGTACTTC

d_call: .
clone_size: .
j_call: TRBJ1-5
v_call: TRBV7-9
cdr3_aa: CASSPGTRGNQPQHF
cdr3_nt: TGTGCCAGCAGCCCCGGGACGAGAGGCAATCAGCCCCAGCATTTT

d_call: TRBD2
clone_size: .
j_call: TRBJ2-1
v_call: TRBV13
cdr3_aa: CASSLLAGENNEQFF
cdr3_nt: TGTGCCAGCAGCCTGCTAGCGGGGGAAAACAATGAGCAGTTCTTC

d_call: TRBD1
clone_size: .
j_call: TRBJ1-2
v_call: TRBV5-6
cdr3_aa: CASSFGGTGFNYGYTF
cdr3_nt: TGTGCCAGCAGCTTTGGGGGGACAGGGTTTAACTATGGCTACACCTTC

d_call: .
clone_size: .
j_call: TRBJ2-3
v_call: TRBV7-2
cdr3_aa: CASSLVTGWDTQYF
cdr3_nt: TGTGCCAGCAGCTTAGTGACAGGTTGGGATACGCAGTATTTT

d_call: .
clone_size: few
j_call: TRBJ1-1
v_call: TRBV30
cdr3_aa: CAWSRQGNTEAFF
cdr3_nt: TGTGCCTGGAGTAGGCAAGGGAACACTGAAGCTTTCTTT

d_call: TRBD2
clone_size: .
j_call: TRBJ2-2
v_call: TRBV5-4
cdr3_aa: CASSRGLAGGANTGELFF
cdr3_nt: TGTGCCAGCAGCCGGGGACTAGCGGGGGGTGCGAACACCGGGGAGCTGTTTTTT

d_call: .
clone_size: .
j_call: TRBJ1-1
v_call: TRBV27
cdr3_aa: CASSLSRSPEAFF
cdr3_nt: TGTGCCAGCAGTTTATCTCGGTCGCCTGAAGCTTTCTTT

d_call: TRBD2
clone_size: .
j_call: TRBJ2-2
v_call: TRBV7-9
cdr3_aa: CASSFGLAGELFF
cdr3_nt: TGTGCCAGCAGCTTTGGACTAGCCGGGGAGCTGTTTTTT

d_call: .
clone_size: once
j_call: TRBJ1-1
v_call: TRBV7-3
cdr3_aa: CASSSGNEAFF
cdr3_nt: TGTGCCAGCAGCTCGGGAAATGAAGCTTTCTTT